The 31 T cell receptor beta chains in this list originate from one sample, sequenced in a study of OX40 agonist ivuxolimab in advanced cancers. Sequencing was performed with immunoSEQ multiplex PCR; in TCRdb, only in-frame clones are kept and a portion is missing. This repertoire shows about 61,000 clones, 85% to 90% found once; its top ten account for about 1.2%. This material consisted of CD4+ or CD8+ T cells sorted from blood, taken in a trial of the OX40 agonist ivuxolimab. Receptors originate from an adult with an advanced solid tumor such as melanoma, head and neck, liver or kidney cancer.

This chain joins TRBV19 and TRBJ1-5; D is ambiguous. V was pared by 4 bases and J by 7 bases, with 14 bases between. Germline values: CDR1 LNHDA, CDR2 SQIVND (reference sequence). The CDR3 consists of 14 residues. The CDR3: CASSSLFLSQPQHF. The CDR3 DNA follows: TGTGCCAGTAGTAGCCTTTTCCTCAGCCAGCCCCAGCATTTT.

The V gene is TRBV5-1, the J gene TRBJ2-1; 7 nucleotides match TRBD2. This CDR3 is built from 16 residues. V dropped 4 bases and J dropped 0; count of bases not matched to a gene: 7. Per the germline V gene, CDR1 is SGHRS and CDR2 is YFSETQ. CDR3 DNA: TGCGCCAGCAGCACCAGCGGGGCCAGCTCCTACAATGAGCAGTTCTTC. This codes for CASSTSGASSYNEQFF.

The chain couples TRBV7-9 to TRBJ2-3; the D gene is possibly TRBD1 (6 bases). This CDR3 has 16 amino acids. V was trimmed by 0 bases and J by 2 bases, leaving 12 bases between them. CDR1 is SEHNR and CDR2 is FQNEAQ in the germline V gene (reference sequence). This chain's CDR3 is CASSLAGTYHTDTQYF. The CDR3 nucleotides are TGTGCCAGCAGCTTAGCGGGGACATACCACACAGATACGCAGTATTTT.

This clone was picked up one time. The V call is TRBV20-1, the J call TRBJ1-1; the D is unclear. Trimming shortened V by 6 bases and J by 3 bases, and 8 bases separated the two germline ends. The V gene's germline CDR1 is DFQATT and CDR2 SNEGSKA (reference sequence). CDR3 length equals 11 residues. The CDR3 DNA sequence: TGCAGTGCCCGGACCCACACTGAAGCTTTCTTT. Translating it yields CSARTHTEAFF.

V is TRBV5-1 and J is TRBJ2-7; D is perhaps TRBD2 (6 bases). Trimming took off 0 bases at V and 0 bases at J, with 7 bases between the two ends. Per the germline V gene, CDR1 is SGHRS and CDR2 is YFSETQ. The CDR3 extends over 14 amino acids. Here the CDR3 DNA reads TGCGCCAGCAGCTTGGGGGGGGTCTCCTACGAGCAGTACTTC. Its translation is CASSLGGVSYEQYF.

This clone was seen a handful of times. The chain recombines TRBV5-1 with TRBJ1-2, with no clear D. The length of the CDR3 is 14 residues. V was shortened by 0 bases and J by 1 base, with 7 bases between the two germline ends. In germline, CDR1 is SGHRS, CDR2 YFSETQ. The CDR3 DNA follows: TGCGCCAGCAGCTTGGGGGATATTAACTATGGCTACACCTTC. This sequence encodes CASSLGDINYGYTF.

The J gene is TRBJ2-3, the V gene TRBV6-5; 8 bases match TRBD1. J lost 2 bases, V lost 2 bases, and 3 bases had no gene match. This CDR3 region has 15 residues. Per the germline V gene, CDR1 is MNHEY and CDR2 is SVGAGI. CDR3 in amino acids: CASSYGQGSTDTQYF. The CDR3 nucleotides are TGTGCCAGCAGTTACGGACAGGGATCCACAGATACGCAGTATTTT.

The chain is built from TRBV18 and TRBJ2-3; 16 nucleotides line up with TRBD2. Trimming at V came to 0 bases and at J to 0 bases, leaving 3 bases not matched to a gene. The CDR3 contains 19 residues. CDR1 KGHSH and CDR2 LQKENI come from the germline V gene. The CDR3 DNA reads as TGTGCCAGCTCACCACCGGGACTAGCGGGGGGGCTGAGCACAGATACGCAGTATTTT. It translates to CASSPPGLAGGLSTDTQYF.

Details on this clone: One junction end does not reproduce the germline sequence, and a read error may be involved. V is TRBV10-3 and J is TRBJ1-6, with D possibly matching TRBD1 (5 bases). CDR3 length equals 13 residues. Germline loops: CDR1 ENHRY, CDR2 SYGVKD. The CDR3 region is CASSSGIDSPLHF. The CDR3 DNA is TGTGCCAGCAGTTCAGGGATAGACTCACCCCTCCACTTT.

This sequence joins TRBV6-5 and TRBJ1-2; 8 nucleotides agree with TRBD1. Looked up from germline, CDR1 is MNHEY and CDR2 is SVGAGI. The CDR3 is 14 residues long. V dropped 6 bases and J dropped 2; count of bases not matched to a gene: 5. CDR3 in amino acids: CASREQGVNYGYTF. DNA of the CDR3: TGTGCCAGCAGGGAACAGGGGGTGAACTATGGCTACACCTTC.

In its sample, this clone ranks as medium-sized. V gene TRBV6-1 combines with J gene TRBJ1-5, with TRBD1 matching 7 bases. CDR1 and CDR2 (germline): MNHNS, SASEGT. Trimming at V came to 4 bases and at J to 0 bases, leaving 12 bases not matched to a gene. The CDR3 length is 18 residues. The CDR3 DNA reads TGTGCCAGCAGTGGGATCGGGACAGCCACTTATAGCAATCAGCCCCAGCATTTT. Translated: CASSGIGTATYSNQPQHF.

The chain couples TRBV5-1 to TRBJ2-2, with D perhaps assigned TRBD1 or TRBD2 (6 bases each). Trimming pared 4 bases from V and 6 bases from J, leaving 19 bases between. CDR1 is SGHRS, CDR2 YFSETQ, per germline. The length of the CDR3 is 16 residues. This chain's CDR3 is CASSQDVGGVAGELFF. Here the CDR3 DNA reads TGCGCCAGCAGCCAGGACGTGGGGGGCGTTGCCGGGGAGCTGTTTTTT.

This clone has only a few counts. The chain has TRBV18 and TRBJ1-1; maybe TRBD1 (5 bases). V was pared by 3 bases and J by 5 bases, with 13 bases between. CDR1 KGHSH and CDR2 LQKENI come from the germline V gene. The CDR3 extends over 14 amino acids. This chain's CDR3 is CASSPLGADTEAFF. CDR3 coding DNA: TGTGCCAGCTCACCTCTTGGGGCGGATACTGAAGCTTTCTTT.

With regard to this clone: Other DNA variants within this sample encode the same CDR3. This rearrangement joins TRBV7-6 to TRBJ1-3; tentative D call: TRBD1 (5 bases). CDR3 length: 19 amino acids. The germline V gene encodes CDR1 SGHVS and CDR2 FNYEAQ. Between the trimmed V and J ends, which lost 2 bases and 0 bases, there was a span of 20 bases. The CDR3 nucleotides are TGTGCCAGCAGCTTATCCATCCTGGGGCCCGCGGGCTCTGGAAACACCATATATTTT. Protein sequence: CASSLSILGPAGSGNTIYF.

The chain uses TRBV6-5 and TRBJ1-4; D unresolved. V lost 0 bases and J 5 bases, leaving 10 bases between the germline ends. CDR3 length equals 15 residues. Germline loops: CDR1 MNHEY, CDR2 SVGAGI. The CDR3 nucleotides are TGTGCCAGCAGTTACTCGGTGCAGACAAATGAAAAACTGTTTTTT. Translation gives CASSYSVQTNEKLFF.

The chain recombines TRBV4-1 with TRBJ2-3; D remains ambiguous. The V end lost 1 base, the J end lost 3 bases, and 5 bases lay between the germline ends. CDR1 MGHRA and CDR2 YSYEKL come from the germline V gene. The CDR3 runs 13 residues. CDR3 residues: CASSQGTTDTQYF. The CDR3 DNA follows: TGCGCCAGCAGCCAAGGGACGACAGATACGCAGTATTTT.

The CDR3 protein is CASSRVGTGELFF. In nucleotides, the CDR3 is TGTGCCAGCTCACGAGTCGGGACCGGGGAGCTGTTTTTT. V usage is TRBV18 and J usage is TRBJ2-2; D gene unclear. The CDR3 covers 13 residues. The germline CDR1 and CDR2 sequences are KGHSH and LQKENI. V was trimmed by 4 bases and J by 5 bases, leaving 8 bases between them. Looking up the rest from reference TRBV18 and TRBJ2-2 gives the full variable domain: NAGVMQNPRHLVRRRGQEARLRCSPMKGHSHVYWYRQLPEEGLKFMVYLQKENIIDESGMPKERFSAEFPKEGPSILRIQQVVRGDSAAYFCASSRVGTGELFFGEGSRLTVL.

The chain joins TRBV18 to TRBJ2-7, with 11 bases identical to TRBD1. The CDR3 contains 15 residues. V trimming: 6 bases; J trimming: 2 bases; junction bases outside the gene matches: 6. The germline V gene encodes CDR1 KGHSH and CDR2 LQKENI. The CDR3 DNA sequence: TGTGCCAGCTCGACGGACAGGGGGCCTACCTACGAGCAGTACTTC. Its protein product is CASSTDRGPTYEQYF. The full variable domain, in which reference TRBV18 and TRBJ2-7 provide the parts outside the CDR3, is NAGVMQNPRHLVRRRGQEARLRCSPMKGHSHVYWYRQLPEEGLKFMVYLQKENIIDESGMPKERFSAEFPKEGPSILRIQQVVRGDSAAYFCASSTDRGPTYEQYFGPGTRLTVT.

This chain uses TRBV20-1 with TRBJ1-1; no clear D gene. V lost 5 bases, J lost 7 bases, and 11 bases lay in between. This CDR3 has 11 residues. Germline V gene lookup returns CDR1 DFQATT and CDR2 SNEGSKA (reference sequence). The CDR3 DNA follows: TGCAGTGCTCCAAATCAAGGTGAAGCTTTCTTT. Protein: CSAPNQGEAFF.

This clone has more than one count but fewer than ten. This chain uses TRBV2 with TRBJ1-6; D is ambiguous. From germline, CDR1 is SNHLY and CDR2 FYNNEI. V was cut by 2 bases and J by 7 bases, with 12 bases left in between. CDR3 length equals 15 residues. This CDR3 reads CASSELGKQNSPLHF. The CDR3 coding sequence is TGTGCCAGCAGTGAATTAGGGAAACAGAATTCACCCCTCCACTTT. The entire variable domain, with the rest obtained from reference TRBV2 and TRBJ1-6, is as follows: EPEVTQTPSHQVTQMGQEVILRCVPISNHLYFYWYRQILGQKVEFLVSFYNNEISEKSEIFDDQFSVERPDGSNFTLKIRSTKLEDSAMYFCASSELGKQNSPLHFGNGTRLTVT.

V is TRBV14 and J is TRBJ2-1; D possibly corresponds to TRBD2 (6 bases). With 4 bases removed from V and 15 bases from J, the gap between germline ends came to 19 bases. The CDR3 sequence is 13 residues long. Germline values: CDR1 SGHDN, CDR2 FVKESK. In nucleotides, the CDR3 is TGTGCCAGCAGCCGGAATCGACTAGTTTCGCTGTTCTTC. Translated: CASSRNRLVSLFF.

The gene calls are TRBV5-1 and TRBJ2-1; D assignment may be TRBD1 or TRBD2 (5 bases each). Trimming left V 3 bases short and J 1 base short, with 14 bases between. The germline V gene encodes CDR1 SGHRS and CDR2 YFSETQ. This CDR3 has 16 amino acids. As DNA, the CDR3 is TGCGCCAGCAGCTCCTTTGGGGGTCTTTCCTACAATGAGCAGTTCTTC. This translates into CASSSFGGLSYNEQFF. The full variable domain, rest sourced from reference TRBV5-1 and TRBJ2-1, is KAGVTQTPRYLIKTRGQQVTLSCSPISGHRSVSWYQQTPGQGLQFLFEYFSETQRNKGNFPGRFSGRQFSNSRSEMNVSTLELGDSALYLCASSSFGGLSYNEQFFGPGTRLTVL.

This chain uses TRBV11-2 with TRBJ2-7; 7 bases are a match to TRBD1. V was pared by 6 bases and J by 1 base, with 9 bases of the junction left unmatched. Germline assignment: CDR1 SGHAT and CDR2 FQNNGV. This CDR3 is built from 15 residues. The CDR3 nucleotides are TGTGCCAGCAGTCACAAACGGACAGGTTCCTACGAGCAGTACTTC. The encoded protein is CASSHKRTGSYEQYF.

V is TRBV10-1 and J is TRBJ1-1; D gene uncertain. The V end was cut by 2 bases, the J end by 7 bases, with 8 bases between. CDR3 length: 12 residues. From germline, CDR1 is WNHNN and CDR2 SYGVQD (reference sequence). The CDR3 sequence is CASSEGPSEAFF. In nucleotides, the CDR3 is TGCGCCAGCAGTGAGGGACCGAGTGAAGCTTTCTTT.

The chain joins TRBV6-1 to TRBJ1-2; no firm D call. V shed 3 bases and J shed 7 bases, with 18 bases lying between them. Germline V gene sequence: CDR1 MNHNS, CDR2 SASEGT. The CDR3 runs to 15 residues. The CDR3 is CASSDPLGGSSGYTF. CDR3 nucleotides: TGTGCCAGCAGTGACCCTTTGGGTGGGTCGTCTGGCTACACCTTC.

This clone was observed once. The chain links TRBV5-6 to TRBJ1-1, with TRBD1 matching over 8 bases. J was trimmed by 3 bases and V by 0 bases; bases with no gene match: 7. The CDR3 runs to 16 residues. Germline lookup yields CDR1 SGHDT and CDR2 YYEEEE. The CDR3 loop reads CASSLGYGRGHTEAFF. DNA of the CDR3: TGTGCCAGCAGCTTGGGGTACGGCAGGGGGCACACTGAAGCTTTCTTT.

The rearrangement joins TRBV5-6 to TRBJ2-7; D is unclear. This CDR3 region has 11 residues. V lost 3 bases, J lost 7 bases, and 8 bases lay in between. The germline gives CDR1 SGHDT, CDR2 YYEEEE. The CDR3 nucleotides read TGTGCCAGCAGCTCGTTTCTGGAGCAGTACTTC. This encodes CASSSFLEQYF.

This chain uses TRBV19 with TRBJ2-7, with a weak D call TRBD2 (6 bases). CDR1 LNHDA and CDR2 SQIVND come from the germline V gene (reference sequence). The CDR3 spans 16 residues. V lost 4 bases and J 0 bases, leaving 16 bases between the germline ends. The CDR3 loop is CASSKSWDSLSYEQYF. Written as DNA, the CDR3 is TGTGCCAGTAGTAAAAGCTGGGACTCACTCTCCTACGAGCAGTACTTC.

V and J are TRBV12-5 and TRBJ1-1; D is possibly TRBD1 (5 bases). Trimming shortened V by 1 base and J by 0 bases, and 6 bases separated the two germline ends. The germline CDR1 and CDR2 sequences are LGHNT and FRNRAP. CDR3 size: 14 residues. CDR3 sequence: CASGLGQLNTEAFF. The CDR3 nucleotides read TGTGCTAGTGGTTTGGGACAGCTGAACACTGAAGCTTTCTTT.

V usage is TRBV18 and J usage is TRBJ2-7, with unresolved D. With 5 bases removed from V and 8 bases from J, the gap between germline ends came to 13 bases. CDR3 size: 12 residues. CDR1 and CDR2 (germline): KGHSH, LQKENI. The DNA for the CDR3 is TGTGCCAGCTCAGGTCCAGGCCCGCAGCAGTACTTC. Translated, it gives CASSGPGPQQYF.

The rearrangement links TRBV5-4 to TRBJ2-5; 9 bases agree with TRBD1. Trimming at V came to 0 bases and at J to 4 bases, leaving 4 bases not matched to a gene. The CDR3 loop spans 15 amino acids. Germline loops: CDR1 SGHNT, CDR2 YYREEE (reference sequence). The CDR3, as DNA: TGTGCCAGCAGCTTGGAGACAGGGGGGAGAGAGACCCAGTACTTC. Its translation: CASSLETGGRETQYF.